Listed here are 19 T cell receptor beta chains from one sample, sequenced in a study of blood T cell repertoires in COVID-19. Profiling relied on immunoSEQ multiplex PCR, and the TCRdb table lists in-frame clones only, not all of them. The sample shows hundreds of thousands of clones, 89% of them seen only once. Sample: peripheral blood. All receptors come from a woman aged 30 to 39 with COVID-19, enrolled during active disease.

The rearrangement joins TRBV6-4 to TRBJ1-1; D ambiguous. Trimming shortened V by 2 bases and J by 1 base, and 11 bases separated the two germline ends. The germline CDR1 and CDR2 sequences are MRHNA and SNTAGT. The CDR3 has 15 amino acids. The CDR3 region has the DNA TGTGCCAGCAGTGACCAAGTACAGAAGAACACTGAAGCTTTCTTT. Translated: CASSDQVQKNTEAFF.

The chain joins TRBV18 to TRBJ1-2, with a possible D match to TRBD1 (5 bases). Per the germline V gene, CDR1 is KGHSH and CDR2 is LQKENI. The germline V and J ends were trimmed by 3 bases and 4 bases, with 6 bases remaining between them. This CDR3 comprises 12 residues. CDR3 sequence (DNA): TGTGCCAGCTCACCCGACAGCTATGGCTACACCTTC. Encoded protein: CASSPDSYGYTF.

CDR3 protein: CASTPQGRLGNTIYF. DNA of the CDR3: TGTGCCAGTACCCCCCAGGGTCGTCTTGGAAACACCATATATTTT. The chain couples TRBV19 to TRBJ1-3, with D maybe TRBD1 (5 bases). Trimming shortened V by 7 bases and J by 3 bases, and 16 bases separated the two germline ends. CDR3 length: 15 residues. Germline values: CDR1 LNHDA, CDR2 SQIVND (reference sequence). The full variable domain, with the rest looked up from reference TRBV19 and TRBJ1-3, is DGGITQSPKYLFRKEGQNVTLSCEQNLNHDAMYWYRQDPGQGLRLIYYSQIVNDFQKGDIAEGYSVSREKKESFPLTVTSAQKNPTAFYLCASTPQGRLGNTIYFGEGSWLTVV.

A word on this clone: This same CDR3 is encoded by further DNA sequences in the sample. This chain connects TRBV2 to TRBJ2-7; 9 bases fit TRBD1. The ends lost 3 bases at V and 2 bases at J; junction bases unmatched: 8. Germline CDR1 SNHLY, CDR2 FYNNEI. The CDR3 loop spans 16 amino acids. The CDR3 protein is CASSEGRDRATYEQYV. The CDR3 DNA reads TGTGCCAGCAGTGAGGGCAGGGACAGGGCCACCTACGAGCAGTACGTC.

The rearrangement uses TRBV6-2 or TRBV6-3 and TRBJ2-5, with D unresolved. In germline, CDR1 is MNHEY, CDR2 SVGEGT. Trimming took 5 bases from V and 5 from J, leaving 6 bases between them. The CDR3 runs 11 residues. The DNA of the CDR3 is TGTGCCAGCAGTCGCCGGGAGACCCAGTACTTC. It codes for CASSRRETQYF.

The chain is built from TRBV11-3 and TRBJ2-7, with 13 bases that match TRBD2. The CDR3 has 16 residues. V was pared by 5 bases and J by 4 bases, with 8 bases of the junction left unmatched. The V gene's germline CDR1 is SGHNT and CDR2 YENEEA. The CDR3 reads CASSRRMGLAGYEQYF. In DNA form, the CDR3 reads TGTGCCAGCAGCCGCAGGATGGGACTAGCGGGGTACGAGCAGTACTTC.

The genes are TRBV7-3 and TRBJ2-7; D not certain. The CDR3 loop spans 13 amino acids. Between the trimmed V and J ends, which lost 2 bases and 3 bases, there was a span of 8 bases. Germline V CDR1 and CDR2: SGHTA, FQGTGA. CDR3 residues: CASSLSGLYEQYF. The CDR3 coding sequence is TGTGCCAGCAGCTTATCCGGTCTCTACGAGCAGTACTTC.

CDR3 protein: CASSLQGIGSYEQYV. The CDR3 nucleotides are TGTGCCAGCAGTTTACAGGGAATTGGCTCCTACGAGCAGTACGTC. The V gene is TRBV27, the J gene TRBJ2-7; a weak D match, TRBD1 (5 bases). The ends were cut back, 2 bases at V and 0 bases at J, with 11 bases in the middle. CDR3 length: 15 amino acids. Germline lookup yields CDR1 MNHEY and CDR2 SMNVEV (reference sequence).

The V call is TRBV5-1, the J call TRBJ2-5; no reliable D call. The V end lost 4 bases, the J end lost 1 base, and 20 bases lay between the germline ends. Germline CDR1 SGHRS, CDR2 YFSETQ. The CDR3 extends over 17 amino acids. CDR3 sequence reads: CASSRGYGGLLQETQYF. In DNA, the CDR3 is TGCGCCAGCAGCCGCGGATACGGCGGCCTCCTCCAAGAGACCCAGTACTTC.

The chain joins TRBV7-2 to TRBJ1-3; 8 nucleotides align to TRBD1. The germline V gene encodes CDR1 SGHTA and CDR2 FQGNSA. With 5 bases clipped from V and 2 bases from J, the junction kept 8 bases outside the gene matches. The CDR3 is 16 amino acids. The CDR3 sequence: CASSVTQGAPGNTIYF. DNA for the CDR3: TGTGCCAGCAGCGTCACTCAGGGGGCGCCTGGAAACACCATATATTTT.

This chain connects TRBV7-6 to TRBJ1-1, with 7 bases identical to TRBD1. This CDR3 region has 15 residues. Per the germline V gene, CDR1 is SGHVS and CDR2 is FNYEAQ. The junction had 10 bases not matched to a gene; V was cut back by 6 bases and J by 3 bases. In DNA, the CDR3 is TGTGCCAGCAGTACAACAACAGGGGTAGACACTGAAGCTTTCTTT. This codes for CASSTTTGVDTEAFF. Complete variable domain (other parts from reference TRBV7-6 and TRBJ1-1): GAGVSQSPRYKVTKRGQDVALRCDPISGHVSLYWYRQALGQGPEFLTYFNYEAQQDKSGLPNDRFSAERPEGSISTLTIQRTEQRDSAMYRCASSTTTGVDTEAFFGQGTRLTVV.

This rearrangement joins TRBV29-1 to TRBJ2-5; 8 nucleotides align to TRBD1. In germline, CDR1 is SQVTM, CDR2 ANQGSEA. The CDR3 consists of 13 residues. The V and J ends lost 8 bases and 5 bases, in that order; junction bases with no gene match: 10. In nucleotides, the CDR3 is TGCAGCACCCTTCAGGGGGCGATCGAGACCCAGTACTTC. Translated: CSTLQGAIETQYF.

This clone was seen a handful of times. CDR3 residues: CASSSGGRGPNTEAFF. CDR3 nucleotide sequence: TGTGCCAGCAGCTCGGGGGGACGCGGCCCGAACACTGAAGCTTTCTTT. The chain combines TRBV21-1 with TRBJ1-1. TRBV21-1 is classified as a pseudogene. The CDR3 has 16 residues.

The chain couples TRBV2 to TRBJ2-5; maybe TRBD1 (5 bases). The CDR3 runs to 15 residues. V dropped 2 bases and J dropped 5 bases, with 15 bases sitting between them. The germline V gene encodes CDR1 SNHLY and CDR2 FYNNEI. The CDR3 coding sequence is TGTGCCAGCAGTGAATATATGACAGTATCCGAGACCCAGTACTTC. It specifies CASSEYMTVSETQYF.

The chain has TRBV11-2 and TRBJ1-2; TRBD1 matches 8 bases. Losses at the gene ends were 0 bases for V and 0 bases for J; bases not matched to a gene: 6. CDR1 and CDR2 (germline): SGHAT, FQNNGV. CDR3 length equals 17 residues. The CDR3 sequence: CASSLDRTGYTNYGYTF. The DNA for the CDR3 is TGTGCCAGCAGCTTAGATAGGACAGGGTATACTAACTATGGCTACACCTTC.

This chain connects TRBV6-1 to TRBJ2-3; D is perhaps TRBD2 (5 bases). The CDR3 has 17 amino acids. The germline gives CDR1 MNHNS, CDR2 SASEGT. Trimming removed 5 bases at V and 1 base at J, with 19 bases between. CDR3 amino acids: CASSKEEGVLGTDTQYF. The CDR3 nucleotides are TGTGCCAGCAGTAAAGAAGAGGGTGTCCTGGGCACAGATACGCAGTATTTT.

This chain joins TRBV5-1 and TRBJ1-1; D remains ambiguous. CDR3 length equals 19 residues. Trimming took 3 bases from V and 2 from J, leaving 26 bases between them. CDR1 SGHRS and CDR2 YFSETQ come from the germline V gene. CDR3 amino acids: CASSSSQNELSVDNTEAFF. CDR3 DNA sequence: TGCGCCAGCAGCTCGAGCCAAAACGAACTCTCGGTAGATAACACTGAAGCTTTCTTT.

The chain joins TRBV29-1 to TRBJ1-1; TRBD1 matches at 10 bases. The V gene's germline CDR1 is SQVTM and CDR2 ANQGSEA. After removal of 6 bases from V and 5 bases from J, the junction contained 12 bases not matched to a gene. The CDR3 runs 15 residues. CDR3 sequence: CSVGGYRTGGTEAFF. CDR3 bases: TGCAGCGTCGGCGGCTACCGGACAGGGGGAACTGAAGCTTTCTTT.

The V gene is TRBV6-1, the J gene TRBJ2-2; 8 positions agree with TRBD1. This CDR3 contains 18 residues. V gave up 1 base and J gave up 8 bases; unmatched junction bases: 15. Germline-derived CDR1 and CDR2 are MNHNS and SASEGT. In DNA, the CDR3 is TGTGCCAGCAGTGAAGGCTCCTTCCGGGACAGGACACGAGGGGAGCTGTTTTTT. Amino acid sequence: CASSEGSFRDRTRGELFF.